Below, 24 T cell receptor beta chains from the same sample are listed, as sequenced in a study of tumor-infiltrating lymphocytes in primary liver carcinoma. Starting material of roughly 0.45 ug total RNA yielded TCR beta cDNA via a constant-region primer. What produced the TCR beta libraries was three nested multiplex PCR rounds using slightly modified ARM-PCR. For 10 cycles apiece, the opening two PCR rounds ran with TRBV1-TRBV30 forward primers and a C-beta reverse primer. TCRdb analysed the multiplex PCR reads with MiXCR anew, one entry per CDR3 protein. The table includes about 37,000 distinct CDR3 sequences, more than 60% detected once. It was from 20-30 mg of unsorted bulk tissue that RNA and DNA were co-extracted. Sequenced sample: tumor-adjacent normal liver tissue. Receptors were obtained from a middle-aged man with primary liver carcinoma and hepatitis B virus infection.

This clonotype occurred many times. The chain combines TRBV28 with TRBJ2-2; D is possibly TRBD1 or TRBD2 (5 bases each). This CDR3 comprises 15 residues. Per germline, CDR1 MDHEN and CDR2 SYDVKM. V gave up 6 bases and J gave up 1 base, with 12 bases separating them. The CDR3 nucleotides are TGTGCCAGCAGCCCGGGACCGTTGAACACCGGGGAGCTGTTTTTT. Translating gives CASSPGPLNTGELFF.

Comment on this clonotype: Germline and junction disagree at one end, which may indicate a read error. The chain joins TRBV11-2 to TRBJ2-7, with 8 bases aligning to TRBD2. Germline CDR1 and CDR2: SGHAT and FQNNGV. The CDR3 covers 15 residues. This CDR3 reads CANSPRTSPPYEQYF. CDR3 DNA: TGTGCCAACAGCCCCCGGACTAGCCCCCCCTACGAGCAGTACTTC.

To note about this clonotype: It is likely a read error, because the conserved phenylalanine at the end of the CDR3 is missing. The limits of the CDR3 on the DNA are not certain, so only TCRdb's listed CDR3 is given. The V and J genes are TRBV7-3 and TRBJ2-2; the table's D call, TRBD2, has no DNA check behind it. The CDR3 extends over 15 residues, inclusive of both ends. CDR1 is SGHTA and CDR2 is FQGTGA in the germline V gene. CDR3 sequence reads: CASSFRTPNTGELSY.

Points on this clonotype: The conserved closing phenylalanine or tryptophan is absent in this CDR3, likely reflecting a read error. The genes are TRBV5-6 and TRBJ1-2; tentatively, D is TRBD1 (5 bases). Trimming removed 4 bases at V and 6 bases at J, with 16 bases between. The length of the CDR3 is 14 residues. CDR1 and CDR2 (germline): SGHDT, YYEEEE. The CDR3 DNA reads TGTGCCAGCAGCGGCCGGGACGTCGAGCATGGCTACACCCTA. Translated: CASSGRDVEHGYTL.

Regarding this clonotype: No conserved phenylalanine or tryptophan ends this CDR3, so it is likely a read error. No DNA is shown, since the ends of the CDR3 on it are uncertain; the CDR3 is the one TCRdb lists. V usage is TRBV6-1 and J usage is TRBJ1-1. A total of 14 residues make up the CDR3, ends included. Germline CDR1 is MNHNS and CDR2 is SASEGT. CDR3 region: CASRVEGLDTEAIL.

Note on this clonotype: At one boundary the junction diverges from the germline segment, which might be a read error. The chain employs TRBV11-1 and TRBJ2-2; D tentatively fits TRBD1 or TRBD2 (5 bases each). CDR1 is SGHAT, CDR2 FQDESV, per germline (reference sequence). This CDR3 comprises 15 residues. The CDR3 sequence is CASSHTGPFSGELLF. CDR3 sequence (DNA): TGTGCCAGCAGCCATACAGGACCTTTCTCCGGGGAGCTGCTTTTT.

This clonotype appeared many times. One base away lies a much larger clone, so this may be a sequencing read error. The rearrangement uses TRBV6-5 and TRBJ2-7, with 9 bases aligning to TRBD2. Looked up from germline, CDR1 is MNHEY and CDR2 is SVGAGI. The CDR3 spans 14 residues. Trimming took 2 bases from V and 5 from J; bases not matched to a gene: 4. The CDR3 DNA reads TGTGCCAGCAGTTACGGGCGGGGGGGGAACGAGCAGTACTTC. This encodes CASSYGRGGNEQYF.

As concerns this clonotype: A much larger clone differs from this one at a single base, so this may be a read error. This chain joins TRBV11-2 and TRBJ2-1, with D possibly being TRBD2 (5 bases). Germline CDR1 is SGHAT and CDR2 is FQNNGV. The CDR3 sequence is 13 residues long. The CDR3 loop reads CANSLEGGLEQFF. For the CDR3, the DNA is TGTGCCAACAGCTTAGAGGGCGGGCTTGAGCAGTTCTTC.

In its sample, this clonotype was seen many times. The gene calls are TRBV5-6 and TRBJ1-4, with D maybe TRBD1 (6 bases). Trimming left V 3 bases short and J 4 bases short, with 16 bases between. CDR1 and CDR2 (germline): SGHDT, YYEEEE. The CDR3 is 16 amino acids. The DNA for the CDR3 is TGTGCCAGCAGCTCGACCGGGGGCAGGATTAATGAAAAACTGTTTTTT. The encoded protein is CASSSTGGRINEKLFF.

The CDR3 region is CASIDNWGRPEQYF. CDR3 DNA: TGCGCCAGCATAGACAACTGGGGTCGACCCGAGCAGTACTTC. The genes are TRBV10-2 and TRBJ2-7, with D uncertain. Between the trimmed V and J ends, which lost 7 bases and 6 bases, there was a span of 19 bases. This CDR3 is 14 amino acids long. Germline V lookup: CDR1 WSHSY, CDR2 SAAADI.

The chain has TRBV29-1 and TRBJ1-1; no reliable D call. Per germline, CDR1 SQVTM and CDR2 ANQGSEA. V lost 1 base to trimming and J lost 6 bases, with 24 bases between them. The CDR3 is 17 residues long. In DNA, the CDR3 is TGCAGCGTTGAAGTCATAATTCTGGGCACCCAACGATCTGAAGCTTTCTTT. Translation gives CSVEVIILGTQRSEAFF.

CDR3 DNA sequence: TGTGCCAGCAGTTTGGAGGGAGGGGGACAAACCGGGGAGCTGTTTTTT. It is translated as CASSLEGGGQTGELFF. J is TRBJ2-2 and V is TRBV4-2; perhaps TRBD2 as D (7 bases). V lost 6 bases, J lost 5 bases, and 19 bases lay in between. The V gene's germline CDR1 is LGHNA and CDR2 YNFKEQ. This CDR3 is built from 16 residues.

As for this clonotype: One junction end disagrees with the germline gene, perhaps due to a read error. The chain carries TRBV5-5 and TRBJ1-4; no clear D gene. The V gene's germline CDR1 is SGHKS and CDR2 YYEKEE (reference sequence). The CDR3 contains 15 residues. The CDR3, as DNA: TGTACCAGTAGCTTGGAGTGGAGGGATGGAGAAAAACTGGTTTTT. It specifies CTSSLEWRDGEKLVF.

A remark on this clonotype: Its ends do not fully match the called genes, so a read error is possible. The chain couples TRBV12-3 or TRBV12-4 to TRBJ1-2, with 8 bases lining up with TRBD1. This CDR3 spans 15 amino acids. In DNA form, the CDR3 reads TGTACCAGCAGTTTACCGGTTCAGGGGGCTGATGGCTACGCCTTC. This translates into CTSSLPVQGADGYAF.

V gene TRBV4-2 combines with J gene TRBJ2-1; a possible D gene is TRBD2 (6 bases). The V gene lost 0 bases and the J gene lost 11 bases, with 17 bases spanning the gap. CDR1 and CDR2 from the germline V gene are LGHNA and YNFKEQ. CDR3 length: 15 residues. The chain's CDR3 is CASSQDWTTSRKQFF. The DNA of the CDR3 is TGTGCCAGCAGCCAAGATTGGACTACCAGCCGTAAGCAGTTCTTC.

Regarding this clonotype: This may stem from a read error, because a much larger clone lies one nucleotide away. The chain is built from TRBV9 and TRBJ2-7; D not resolved. The CDR3 sequence is 16 residues long. Germline values: CDR1 SGDLS, CDR2 YYNGEE. CDR3 region: CVSSPRFEHSLNEQYF. The CDR3 nucleotides read TGTGTCAGCAGCCCTCGATTCGAACACTCCCTTAACGAGCAGTACTTC.

This clonotype is labeled as medium-sized. This chain uses TRBV4-3 with TRBJ1-5; possible D gene TRBD1, 5 bases. V was pared by 1 base and J by 3 bases, with 10 bases between. The CDR3 is made up of 15 amino acids. Germline V gives CDR1 LGHNA, CDR2 YSLEER. CDR3: CASSQVWGLNQPQHF. The CDR3 DNA reads as TGCGCCAGCAGCCAAGTCTGGGGCCTCAATCAGCCCCAGCATTTT.

The V gene is TRBV11-2, the J gene TRBJ1-5, with a possible D match to TRBD1 (6 bases). Trimming shortened V by 1 base and J by 1 base, and 11 bases separated the two germline ends. This CDR3 comprises 16 residues. Germline V lookup: CDR1 SGHAT, CDR2 FQNNGV. The CDR3 DNA sequence: TGTGCCAGCAGCTTAGTGGTAACAGGGAGCAATCAGCCCCAGCATTTT. This encodes CASSLVVTGSNQPQHF. The full variable domain, completed using reference TRBV11-2 and TRBJ1-5, is EAGVAQSPRYKIIEKRQSVAFWCNPISGHATLYWYQQILGQGPKLLIQFQNNGVVDDSQLPKDRFSAERLKGVDSTLKIQPAKLEDSAVYLCASSLVVTGSNQPQHFGDGTRLSIL.

Note on this clonotype: Sequence at one end of the junction differs from germline and may be a read error. The rearrangement joins TRBV6-1 to TRBJ1-3; D is undetermined. In germline, CDR1 is MNHNS, CDR2 SASEGT. The CDR3 runs 15 residues. The CDR3 DNA is TGTGCCAGCAGTGAGCAGGACGGCCCTGGAAACATCATATATTTT. Encoded protein: CASSEQDGPGNIIYF.

This clonotype came up once. In this CDR3 the conserved last residue, phenylalanine or tryptophan, is missing, so a read error is likely. The chain combines TRBV6-1 with TRBJ1-4; no definite D call. There are 16 residues in the CDR3. V lost 0 bases to trimming and J lost 0 bases, with 8 bases between them. Germline V lookup: CDR1 MNHNS, CDR2 SASEGT. This chain's CDR3 is CASSEAGIATNEKLFS. The CDR3 nucleotides read TGTGCCAGCAGTGAAGCAGGTATTGCAACTAATGAAAAACTGTTTTCT.

This clonotype appeared a single time. As the CDR3 is not closed by the conserved phenylalanine or tryptophan, this likely results from a read error. It is unclear where the CDR3 begins or ends on the DNA, so no DNA is shown, and the CDR3 is as TCRdb lists it. The rearrangement joins TRBV10-3 to TRBJ1-1; the table's TRBD1 call for D was not verified on the DNA. The CDR3 comprises 17 residues, both ends counted. Germline CDR1 reads ENHRY; CDR2 reads SYGVKD. The CDR3 loop reads CAISEPPGRVINTEALV.

Details on this clonotype: One end of the junction fails to match germline, which may point to a read error. The chain links TRBV5-1 to TRBJ2-2; TRBD2 is a possible D gene (6 bases). The V gene's germline CDR1 is SGHRS and CDR2 YFSETQ. This CDR3 is 16 amino acids long. The CDR3 loop is CASSLHHRTNTGGLFF. Written as DNA, the CDR3 is TGTGCCAGCAGCCTACATCACAGGACGAACACCGGGGGGCTGTTTTTT.

This clonotype was seen more than once but under ten times. Relative to the germline gene, one junction end is altered; a read error may explain this. The chain couples TRBV6-1 to TRBJ2-2, with 10 bases lining up with TRBD1. Germline CDR1 is MNHNS and CDR2 is SASEGT. The CDR3 has 16 residues. The CDR3 sequence is CANSEALGQGTGELFF. The CDR3 nucleotides read TGTGCCAACAGTGAAGCTCTGGGACAGGGGACCGGGGAGCTGTTTTTT.

V is TRBV29-1 and J is TRBJ1-2; D gene ambiguous. The length of the CDR3 is 13 residues. In germline, CDR1 is SQVTM, CDR2 ANQGSEA. The CDR3 DNA reads as TGCGTCCGGGAGGGCGGCGGAGAAATGGGCTACACCTTC. Protein product: CVREGGGEMGYTF.